A single sample is the source of the 3 T cell receptor beta chains below, sequenced in a study of blood T cell repertoires in COVID-19. Only in-frame clones appear in the TCRdb table, and some are missing; sequencing was by immunoSEQ multiplex PCR. The sample holds around 80,000 clones, about four fifths seen once. The sequencing input was peripheral blood. All receptors derive from a human donor in a cohort sampled during active COVID-19.

A single count supports this clone. This chain connects TRBV5-5 to TRBJ2-7; 14 positions match TRBD2. V was pared by 4 bases and J by 6 bases, with 6 bases of the junction left unmatched. The CDR3 length is 15 residues. The germline gives CDR1 SGHKS, CDR2 YYEKEE (reference sequence). Here the CDR3 reads CASSGTSGSSGEQYF. Here the CDR3 DNA reads TGTGCCAGCAGCGGGACTAGCGGGAGCTCTGGCGAGCAGTACTTC.

The chain is built from TRBV5-5 and TRBJ2-7; 8 bases line up with TRBD1. The germline gives CDR1 SGHKS, CDR2 YYEKEE (reference sequence). The V segment lost 0 bases and the J segment 3 bases; nucleotides outside the gene matches: 5. The CDR3 loop spans 15 amino acids. CDR3 DNA: TGTGCCAGCAGCTTGGAAGGACAGGGAGTCTACGAGCAGTACTTC. The encoded protein is CASSLEGQGVYEQYF. Filled out from reference TRBV5-5 and TRBJ2-7, the complete variable domain reads DAGVTQSPTHLIKTRGQQVTLRCSPISGHKSVSWYQQVLGQGPQFIFQYYEKEERGRGNFPDRFSARQFPNYSSELNVNALLLGDSALYLCASSLEGQGVYEQYFGPGTRLTVT.

This chain uses TRBV3-1 (or the pseudogene TRBV3-2) with TRBJ2-4, with 10 nucleotides matching TRBD2. The germline V gene has CDR1 LGHDT and CDR2 YNNKEL (reference sequence). This CDR3 is built from 15 residues. With 2 bases clipped from V and 6 bases from J, the junction kept 4 bases outside the gene matches. The CDR3 reads CASSQTSGIGNIQYF. CDR3 coding DNA: TGTGCCAGCAGCCAAACTAGCGGGATAGGAAACATTCAGTACTTC.